This TCR beta chain was recovered during a study of T cell repertoires in cytomegalovirus infection. Across the whole study: Evidence of both CMV infection and a matching HLA type came from public TCR beta signatures. Study results and caveats: The study identified carriers of CMV plus the relevant HLA from cumulative public TCR beta family frequency. It was HLA-C-restricted CMV-specific TCR beta clonotypes that dominated the response ex vivo.

This clonotype was found a few times. Antigen unknown. V gave up 7 bases and J gave up 4 bases, with 13 bases separating them. The CDR3 totals 13 residues. TCRdb reprocessed the reads via MiXCR and lists one record per CDR3 protein. The data hold roughly 140,000 distinct CDR3 sequences, with about 20% observed a single time. The chain has TRBV12-3 or TRBV12-4 and TRBJ1-1; the D is unclear. This TCR came from a human donor in good health (CMV status not recorded). Some clones in this sample may be carry-over from other donors' samples. The sample comprised PBMCs. This chain's CDR3 is CASTTTSTTEAFF. The CDR3 nucleotides read TGTGCCAGCACCACAACGTCAACCACTGAAGCTTTCTTT.